This is a list of T cell receptor beta chains from one sample in a study of Tregs in tolerant kidney transplant recipients. Data came from immunoSEQ multiplex PCR; TCRdb stores just in-frame clones and leaves some out. The sample gives over 85,000 clones, 90% to 95% of which show up once; 0.46% is in the top ten. Source: CD4+ T cells from blood, taken before the transplant. These receptors all stem from a human donor who received a combined kidney and bone marrow transplant. The CDR3 runs from the conserved cysteine through the conserved F or W. A D gene is named only where the DNA matches it firmly. Rows give clone size only sometimes, using once, few, many, or a class for an expanded clone.

once | TRBJ1-2 | NA | TRBV11-2 | TGTGCCAGCAGCACGGTTAACTATGGCTACACCTTC | CASSTVNYGYTF
NA | TRBJ1-2 | NA | TRBV18 | TGTGCCAGCTCACCATATCCCGCGTCGAGTTATGGCTACACCTTC | CASSPYPASSYGYTF
NA | TRBJ2-1 | NA | TRBV6-5 | TGTGCCAGCAGTTCCTTTCGGGGGTCACGAGTTGAGCAGTTCTTC | CASSSFRGSRVEQFF
NA | TRBJ2-2 | TRBD2 | TRBV5-4 | TGTGCCAGCAGCTTGGGACTAGCGGGCCTAACCGGGGAGCTGTTTTTT | CASSLGLAGLTGELFF
NA | TRBJ2-7 | NA | TRBV7-2 | TGTGCCAGCAGCCAAGACAGGTACTCCTACGAGCAGTACTTC | CASSQDRYSYEQYF
NA | TRBJ2-1 | NA | TRBV19 | TGTGCCAGTACCGGGACATCGGAGTTCTTC | CASTGTSEFF
NA | TRBJ2-5 | TRBD1 | TRBV11-2 | TGTGCCAGCATTCTAACAGGGGGCTTAGGGGAGACCCAGTACTTC | CASILTGGLGETQYF
NA | TRBJ1-1 | NA | TRBV5-1 | TGCGCCAGCAGCTTGGACAGACCCAACACTGAAGCTTTCTTT | CASSLDRPNTEAFF
NA | TRBJ2-1 | TRBD2 | TRBV5-1 | TGCGCCAGCAGCAAAAACCCGGGACTATATTTATTTGATGAGCAGTTCTTC | CASSKNPGLYLFDEQFF
NA | TRBJ2-3 | NA | TRBV5-4 | TGTGCCAGCAGCTTGGAAGGGGTTGAAGATACGCAGTATTTT | CASSLEGVEDTQYF
NA | TRBJ1-6 | NA | TRBV7-8 | TGTGCCAGCAGCTTGGGGGGAAGTTCACCCCTCCACTTT | CASSLGGSSPLHF
NA | TRBJ2-1 | TRBD1 | TRBV5-1 | TGCGCCAGCAGCTTGGTGGTGGGGACAGGGGGTGAATATGAGCAGTTCTTC | CASSLVVGTGGEYEQFF
NA | TRBJ1-4 | NA | TRBV19 | TGTGCCAGTAGTATACGACACGTCCGGGGACTGTTTTTT | CASSIRHVRGLFF
NA | TRBJ1-3 | NA | TRBV7-8 | TGTGCCAGCAGCTTTTTAACAGGTGGTTTCTCTGGAAACACCATATATTTT | CASSFLTGGFSGNTIYF
NA | TRBJ1-5 | NA | TRBV28 | TGTGCCAGCGAGGCGCACACAGGGCTATATAGCAATCAGCCCCAGCATTTT | CASEAHTGLYSNQPQHF
NA | TRBJ2-7 | NA | TRBV11-3 | TGTGCCAGCAGCTTTTCAGGGGGGCGTCGGTACGAGCAGTACTTC | CASSFSGGRRYEQYF
NA | TRBJ2-7 | NA | TRBV11-2 | TGTGCCAGCAGCCCAATAGCGGAGACCTCCTACGAGCAGTACTTC | CASSPIAETSYEQYF
NA | TRBJ2-7 | TRBD2 | TRBV5-1 | TGCGCCAGCAGCTTAAGCGGGGGCTCCTACGAGCAGTACTTC | CASSLSGGSYEQYF
once | TRBJ2-5 | TRBD1 | TRBV30 | TGTGCCTGGAATCACTGGGGACAGATACCCCAAGAGACCCAGTACTTC | CAWNHWGQIPQETQYF